Listed below are T cell receptor beta chains from one sample, sequenced in a study of blood T cell repertoires in COVID-19. TCRdb's copy holds only in-frame clones and misses some; the assay was immunoSEQ multiplex PCR. This table holds approximately 36,000 clones, 70% to 90% found once. Sequenced sample: peripheral blood. These TCRs come from a man aged 50 or older with active COVID-19. The CDR3 runs from the conserved cysteine through the conserved F or W. A D gene is named only where the DNA matches it firmly.

V gene: TRBV24-1
CDR3 length: 12
J gene: TRBJ1-1
D gene: TRBD1
CDR3 protein: CATSDTDRESFF

V gene: TRBV5-1
CDR3 length: 12
J gene: TRBJ2-1
D gene: NA
CDR3 protein: CASSLIGNEQFF

V gene: TRBV3-1/TRBV3-2
CDR3 length: 13
J gene: TRBJ1-2
D gene: TRBD1
CDR3 protein: CASSPNRGGGYTF

V gene: TRBV6-5
CDR3 length: 13
J gene: TRBJ1-1
D gene: NA
CDR3 protein: CASSYEASTEAFF

V gene: TRBV27
CDR3 length: 13
J gene: TRBJ1-1
D gene: NA
CDR3 protein: CASSLTGNTEAFF

V gene: TRBV28
CDR3 length: 13
J gene: TRBJ2-5
D gene: NA
CDR3 protein: CASSSRVGETQYF

V gene: TRBV19
CDR3 length: 16
J gene: TRBJ2-1
D gene: NA
CDR3 protein: CASSPPGSQGYNEQFF

V gene: TRBV10-3
CDR3 length: 17
J gene: TRBJ2-3
D gene: TRBD2
CDR3 protein: CAISATPSGTSTDTQYF

V gene: TRBV12-3/TRBV12-4
CDR3 length: 13
J gene: TRBJ2-5
D gene: NA
CDR3 protein: CASSFYIQETQYF

V gene: TRBV4-1
CDR3 length: 16
J gene: TRBJ1-2
D gene: NA
CDR3 protein: CASSQARRGRSYGYTF

V gene: TRBV19
CDR3 length: 14
J gene: TRBJ2-1
D gene: NA
CDR3 protein: CASSMGGTYNEQFF

V gene: TRBV5-4
CDR3 length: 13
J gene: TRBJ2-1
D gene: TRBD1
CDR3 protein: CASRGTGGYEQFF

V gene: TRBV11-2
CDR3 length: 17
J gene: TRBJ1-1
D gene: NA
CDR3 protein: CASSFSSGAGAYTEAFF

V gene: TRBV11-2
CDR3 length: 14
J gene: TRBJ2-1
D gene: TRBD1
CDR3 protein: CASSLPTGVDEQFF

V gene: TRBV5-1
CDR3 length: 16
J gene: TRBJ2-5
D gene: TRBD2
CDR3 protein: CASSLALAGPAETQYF

V gene: TRBV19
CDR3 length: 13
J gene: TRBJ1-1
D gene: TRBD1
CDR3 protein: CASRMGQVTEAFF

V gene: TRBV18
CDR3 length: 12
J gene: TRBJ1-5
D gene: NA
CDR3 protein: CASSPPAGAQHF

V gene: TRBV10-3
CDR3 length: 16
J gene: TRBJ2-1
D gene: TRBD1
CDR3 protein: CAISRTGTVEYNEQFF